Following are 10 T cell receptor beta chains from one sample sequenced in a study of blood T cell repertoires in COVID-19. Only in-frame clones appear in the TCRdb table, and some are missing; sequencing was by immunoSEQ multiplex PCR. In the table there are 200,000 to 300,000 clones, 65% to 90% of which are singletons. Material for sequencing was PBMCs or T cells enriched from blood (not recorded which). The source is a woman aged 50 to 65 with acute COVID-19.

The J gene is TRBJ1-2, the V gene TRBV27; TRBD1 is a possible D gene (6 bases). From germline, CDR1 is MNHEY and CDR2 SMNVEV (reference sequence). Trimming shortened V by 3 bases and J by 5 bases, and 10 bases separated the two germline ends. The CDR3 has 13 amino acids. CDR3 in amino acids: CASSFTGNYGYTF. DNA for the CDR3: TGTGCCAGCAGTTTCACAGGGAATTATGGCTACACCTTC.

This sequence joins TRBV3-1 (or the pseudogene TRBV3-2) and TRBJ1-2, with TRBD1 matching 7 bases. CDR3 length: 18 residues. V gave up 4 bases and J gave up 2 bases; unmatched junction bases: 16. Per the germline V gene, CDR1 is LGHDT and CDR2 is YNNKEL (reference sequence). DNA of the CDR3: TGTGCCAGCAGCCTTACTCCGGGACAGAGAAGTTTAAACTATGGCTACACCTTC. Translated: CASSLTPGQRSLNYGYTF.

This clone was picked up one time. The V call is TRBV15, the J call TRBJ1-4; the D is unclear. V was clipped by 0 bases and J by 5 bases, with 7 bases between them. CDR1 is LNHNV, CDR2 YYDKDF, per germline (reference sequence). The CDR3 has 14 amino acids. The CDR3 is CATSRDQANEKLFF. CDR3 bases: TGTGCCACCAGCAGAGATCAGGCGAATGAAAAACTGTTTTTT.

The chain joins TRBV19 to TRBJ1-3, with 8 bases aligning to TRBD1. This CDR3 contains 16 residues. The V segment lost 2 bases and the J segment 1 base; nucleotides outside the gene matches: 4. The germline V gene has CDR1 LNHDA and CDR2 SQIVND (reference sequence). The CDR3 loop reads CASSIWTGSSGNTIYF. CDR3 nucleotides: TGTGCCAGTAGTATATGGACAGGGTCTTCTGGAAACACCATATATTTT.

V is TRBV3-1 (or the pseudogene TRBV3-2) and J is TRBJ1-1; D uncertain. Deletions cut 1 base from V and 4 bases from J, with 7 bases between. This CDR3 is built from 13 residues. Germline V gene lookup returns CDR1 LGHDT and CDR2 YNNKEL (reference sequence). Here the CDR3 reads CASSQGRGTEAFF. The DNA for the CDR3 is TGTGCCAGCAGCCAAGGCCGGGGCACTGAAGCTTTCTTT.

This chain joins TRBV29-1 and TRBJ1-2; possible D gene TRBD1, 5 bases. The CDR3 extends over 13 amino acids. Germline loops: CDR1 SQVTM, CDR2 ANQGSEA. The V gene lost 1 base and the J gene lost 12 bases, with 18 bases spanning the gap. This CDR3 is CSVEVGRGGPHTF. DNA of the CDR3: TGCAGCGTTGAAGTGGGGAGGGGAGGACCCCACACCTTC.

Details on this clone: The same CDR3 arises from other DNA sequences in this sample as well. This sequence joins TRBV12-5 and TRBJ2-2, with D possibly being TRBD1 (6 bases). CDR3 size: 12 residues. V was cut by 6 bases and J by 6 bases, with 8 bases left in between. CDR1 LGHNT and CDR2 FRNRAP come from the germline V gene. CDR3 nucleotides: TGTGCTAGTGGGTCAGGGGCCGGGGAGCTGTTTTTT. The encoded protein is CASGSGAGELFF.

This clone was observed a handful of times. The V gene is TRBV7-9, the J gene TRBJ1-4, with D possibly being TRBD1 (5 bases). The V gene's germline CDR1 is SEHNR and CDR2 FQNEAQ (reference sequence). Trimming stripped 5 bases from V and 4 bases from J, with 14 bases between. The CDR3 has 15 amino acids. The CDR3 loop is CASSPRGKFNEKLFF. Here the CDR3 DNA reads TGTGCCAGCAGCCCGCGGGGCAAATTTAATGAAAAACTGTTTTTT.

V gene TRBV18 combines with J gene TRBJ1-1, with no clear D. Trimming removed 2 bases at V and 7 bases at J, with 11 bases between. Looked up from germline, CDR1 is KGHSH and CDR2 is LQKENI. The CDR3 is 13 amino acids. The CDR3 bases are TGTGCCAGCTCACCAGCGGAAAATCTTGAAGCTTTCTTT. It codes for CASSPAENLEAFF.

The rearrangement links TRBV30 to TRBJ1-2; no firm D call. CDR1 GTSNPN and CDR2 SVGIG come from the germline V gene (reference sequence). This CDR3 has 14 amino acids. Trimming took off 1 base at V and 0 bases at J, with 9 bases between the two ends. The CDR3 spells CAWSAVVANYGYTF. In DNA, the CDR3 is TGTGCCTGGAGTGCTGTAGTAGCTAACTATGGCTACACCTTC.